The 13 T cell receptor beta chains below come from one sample, sequenced in a study of T cells in Graves' hyperthyroidism and ophthalmopathy. Researchers took RNA transcripts and amplified the TCR beta CDR3 regions from them. In the first-round RT-PCR of the TCR CDR3, the HTBI primer set was used. TCRdb recomputed calls from the multiplex PCR reads with MiXCR, one row per CDR3 protein. This table holds hundreds of thousands of distinct CDR3 sequences, 40% to 55% found once. The specimen sequenced was peripheral blood or thyroid tissue (not recorded which). These receptors all come from an adult man with Graves' disease, either hyperthyroidism or ophthalmopathy (not recorded which).

Note on this clonotype: The conserved final phenylalanine or tryptophan is absent from the CDR3, which likely points to a read error. CDR3 residues: CASSPGDYTY. DNA for the CDR3: TGCGCCAGCAGCCCGGGGGACTACACCTAC. V gene TRBV5-1 combines with J gene TRBJ1-2; maybe TRBD1 (5 bases). The ends were cut back, 4 bases at V and 10 bases at J, with 8 bases in the middle. CDR3 length: 10 amino acids. Germline-derived CDR1 and CDR2 are SGHRS and YFSETQ.

V is TRBV2 and J is TRBJ1-4, with a tentative D call TRBD1 (6 bases). Trimming removed 6 bases from V and 7 bases from J, with 15 bases in between. Germline V gene data show CDR1 as SNHLY and CDR2 as FYNNEI. This CDR3 has 14 amino acids. CDR3 in DNA: TGTGCCAGCAGCCTCAACAGGGCGGGTGAAAAACTGTTTTTT. It translates to CASSLNRAGEKLFF.

This clonotype was counted between two and nine times. This sequence joins TRBV19 and TRBJ1-5, with 7 bases identical to TRBD1. This CDR3 has 16 residues. Germline CDR1 and CDR2: LNHDA and SQIVND (reference sequence). V lost 1 base to trimming and J lost 1 base; unmatched junction nucleotides: 4. CDR3 region: CASSIGQGVSNQPQHF. DNA for the CDR3: TGTGCCAGTAGTATAGGTCAGGGGGTAAGCAATCAGCCCCAGCATTTT. Together with reference TRBV19 and TRBJ1-5, the CDR3 gives the full variable domain: DGGITQSPKYLFRKEGQNVTLSCEQNLNHDAMYWYRQDPGQGLRLIYYSQIVNDFQKGDIAEGYSVSREKKESFPLTVTSAQKNPTAFYLCASSIGQGVSNQPQHFGDGTRLSIL.

Concerning this clonotype itself: Relative to the germline gene, one junction end is altered; a read error may explain this. The chain recombines TRBV25-1 with TRBJ1-3; D is possibly TRBD1 (6 bases). The CDR3 length is 15 residues. The germline gives CDR1 MGHDK, CDR2 SYGVNS. DNA for the CDR3: TGTGCCTGCAGCGTGAGGGGGGCGTCTGGAAACACCATATATTTT. It codes for CACSVRGASGNTIYF.

The chain employs TRBV28 and TRBJ1-6; 8 bases match TRBD1. Trimming at V came to 4 bases and at J to 10 bases, leaving 12 bases not matched to a gene. Germline-derived CDR1 and CDR2 are MDHEN and SYDVKM. This CDR3 comprises 16 residues. CDR3 sequence reads: CASSSPGGAKGSPLHF. In DNA form, the CDR3 reads TGTGCCAGCAGTTCCCCAGGGGGCGCAAAGGGATCACCCCTCCACTTT.

This clonotype came up many times. This chain joins TRBV5-1 and TRBJ1-1; D might be TRBD1 (5 bases). This CDR3 is 14 amino acids long. The germline V gene encodes CDR1 SGHRS and CDR2 YFSETQ. The V end lost 0 bases, the J end lost 3 bases, and 9 bases lay between the germline ends. CDR3: CASSLAGMDTEAFF. In DNA, the CDR3 is TGCGCCAGCAGCTTGGCAGGGATGGACACTGAAGCTTTCTTT.

The chain carries TRBV19 and TRBJ1-1, with 8 bases aligning to TRBD1. Germline values: CDR1 LNHDA, CDR2 SQIVND (reference sequence). The CDR3 loop spans 14 amino acids. The V and J ends lost 4 bases and 5 bases, in that order; junction bases with no gene match: 6. CDR3 nucleotides: TGTGCCAGTAGTACAGGGGGCGCTGGGACTGAAGCTTTCTTT. This sequence encodes CASSTGGAGTEAFF.

The table lists this clonotype with a few counts. In DNA form, the CDR3 reads TGCGCCAGCAGCCGGAGTGGCGGGGACTCCTACGAGCAGTACTTC. Translation gives CASSRSGGDSYEQYF. V is TRBV5-1 and J is TRBJ2-7, with a weak D call TRBD2 (6 bases). The CDR3 contains 15 residues. From germline, CDR1 is SGHRS and CDR2 YFSETQ. The V and J ends lost 4 bases and 0 bases respectively, with 14 bases between them.

V and J are TRBV2 and TRBJ1-2; D call uncertain. Germline assignment: CDR1 SNHLY and CDR2 FYNNEI. V gave up 8 bases and J gave up 4 bases, with 20 bases separating them. The CDR3 is made up of 15 amino acids. Written as DNA, the CDR3 is TGTGCCAGCGTTGTCTTCCGGCAGACCCTCTATGGCTACACCTTC. Its protein product is CASVVFRQTLYGYTF.

The V and J genes are TRBV25-1 and TRBJ2-5; 11 nucleotides line up with TRBD2. The J segment lost 4 bases and the V segment lost 8 bases, leaving 6 bases of the junction unmatched. The germline gives CDR1 MGHDK, CDR2 SYGVNS. The length of the CDR3 is 14 residues. DNA for the CDR3: TGTGCCAGCCGAACCGGGACTAGCGGAGAGACCCAGTACTTC. Translating it yields CASRTGTSGETQYF.

CDR3 in amino acids: CASRITGNQPQHF. The CDR3 DNA follows: TGTGCCAGCAGAATCACGGGTAATCAGCCCCAGCATTTT. J is TRBJ1-5 and V is TRBV10-3, with no clear D. CDR3 length: 13 amino acids. The germline CDR1 and CDR2 sequences are ENHRY and SYGVKD. The V gene lost 10 bases and the J gene lost 4 bases, with 14 bases spanning the gap.

The gene calls are TRBV6-6 and TRBJ1-4, with TRBD1 matching over 7 bases. J lost 6 bases, V lost 5 bases, and 9 bases had no gene match. The germline gives CDR1 MNHNY, CDR2 SVGAGI (reference sequence). This CDR3 has 15 residues. The CDR3 loop is CASSEGTAVYEKLFF. The DNA for the CDR3 is TGTGCCAGCAGTGAAGGGACAGCTGTTTATGAAAAACTGTTTTTT.

This clonotype has a handful of counts. The J gene is TRBJ1-4, the V gene TRBV12-3 or TRBV12-4; tentative D call: TRBD1 (6 bases). This CDR3 has 12 residues. The chain's CDR3 is CASKGGPGKLFF. CDR3 sequence (DNA): TGTGCTAGTAAGGGGGGCCCTGGAAAACTGTTTTTT.